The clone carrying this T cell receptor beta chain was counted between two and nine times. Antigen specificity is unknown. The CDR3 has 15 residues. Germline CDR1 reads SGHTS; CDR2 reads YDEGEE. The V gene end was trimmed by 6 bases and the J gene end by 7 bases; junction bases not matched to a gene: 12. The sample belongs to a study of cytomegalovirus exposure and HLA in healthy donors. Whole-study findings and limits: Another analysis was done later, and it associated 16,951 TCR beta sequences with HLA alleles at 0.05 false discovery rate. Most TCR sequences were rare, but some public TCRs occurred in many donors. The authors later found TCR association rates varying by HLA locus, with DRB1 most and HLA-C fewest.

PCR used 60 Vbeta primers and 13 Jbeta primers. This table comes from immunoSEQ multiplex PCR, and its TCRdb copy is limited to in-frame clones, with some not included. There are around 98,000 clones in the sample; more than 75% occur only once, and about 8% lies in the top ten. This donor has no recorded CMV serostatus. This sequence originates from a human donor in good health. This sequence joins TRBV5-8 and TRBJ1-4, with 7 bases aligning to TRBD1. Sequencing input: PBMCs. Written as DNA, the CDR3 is TGTGCCAGCATGGCAGGGGGAACGTTTGGTGAAAAACTGTTTTTT. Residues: CASMAGGTFGEKLFF.